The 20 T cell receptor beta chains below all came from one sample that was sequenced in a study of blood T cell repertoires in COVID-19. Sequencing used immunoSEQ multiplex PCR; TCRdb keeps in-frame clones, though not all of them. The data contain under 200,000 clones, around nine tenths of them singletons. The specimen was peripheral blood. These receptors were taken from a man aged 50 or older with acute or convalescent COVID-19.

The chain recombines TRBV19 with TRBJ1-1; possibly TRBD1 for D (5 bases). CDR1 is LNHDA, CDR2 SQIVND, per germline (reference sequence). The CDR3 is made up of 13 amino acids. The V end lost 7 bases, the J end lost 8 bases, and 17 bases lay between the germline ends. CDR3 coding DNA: TGTGCCAGTATTTCTCGCAGGGTGGGAGAAGCTTTCTTT. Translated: CASISRRVGEAFF.

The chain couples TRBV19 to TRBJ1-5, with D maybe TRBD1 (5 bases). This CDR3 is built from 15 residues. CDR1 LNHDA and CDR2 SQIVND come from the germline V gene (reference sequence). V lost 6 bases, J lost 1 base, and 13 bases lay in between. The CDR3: CASSISGGSNQPQHF. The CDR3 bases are TGTGCCAGTAGCATCAGCGGGGGGAGCAATCAGCCCCAGCATTTT.

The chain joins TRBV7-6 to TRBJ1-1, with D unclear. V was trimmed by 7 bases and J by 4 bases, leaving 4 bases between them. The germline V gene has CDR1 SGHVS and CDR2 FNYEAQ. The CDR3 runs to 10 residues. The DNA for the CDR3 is TGTGCCAGCATTCGCACTGAAGCTTTCTTT. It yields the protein CASIRTEAFF.

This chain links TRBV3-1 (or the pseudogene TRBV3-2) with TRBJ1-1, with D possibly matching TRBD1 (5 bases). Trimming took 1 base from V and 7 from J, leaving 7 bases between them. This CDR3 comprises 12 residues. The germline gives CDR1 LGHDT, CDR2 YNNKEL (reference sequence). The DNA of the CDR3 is TGTGCCAGCAGCCAAGGGACACTTGAAGCTTTCTTT. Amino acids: CASSQGTLEAFF.

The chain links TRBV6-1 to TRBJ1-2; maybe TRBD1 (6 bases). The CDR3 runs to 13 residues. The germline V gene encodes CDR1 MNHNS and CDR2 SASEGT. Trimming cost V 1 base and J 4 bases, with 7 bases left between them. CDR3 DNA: TGTGCCAGCAGTGAAGGGGGGCCCTATGGCTACACCTTC. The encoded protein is CASSEGGPYGYTF.

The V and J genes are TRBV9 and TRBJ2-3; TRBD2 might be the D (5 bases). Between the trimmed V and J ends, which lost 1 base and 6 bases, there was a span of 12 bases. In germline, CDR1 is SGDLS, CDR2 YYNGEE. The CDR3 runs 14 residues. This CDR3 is CASSVNGDRDTQYF. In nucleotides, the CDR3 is TGTGCCAGCAGCGTAAACGGGGATAGGGATACGCAGTATTTT.

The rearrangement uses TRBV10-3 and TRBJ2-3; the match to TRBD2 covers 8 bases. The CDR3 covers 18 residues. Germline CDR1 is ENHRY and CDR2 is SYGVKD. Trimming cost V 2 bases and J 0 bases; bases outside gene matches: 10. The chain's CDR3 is CAISEGYLERGSTDTQYF. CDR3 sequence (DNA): TGTGCCATCAGTGAGGGCTATCTAGAGCGGGGGAGCACAGATACGCAGTATTTT.

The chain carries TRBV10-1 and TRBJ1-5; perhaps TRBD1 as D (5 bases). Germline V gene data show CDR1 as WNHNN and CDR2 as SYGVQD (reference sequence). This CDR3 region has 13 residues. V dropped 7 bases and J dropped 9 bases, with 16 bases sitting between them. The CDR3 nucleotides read TGCGCCAGCACCTCCAGGGAAAAGGCGCCCCAGCATTTT. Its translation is CASTSREKAPQHF.

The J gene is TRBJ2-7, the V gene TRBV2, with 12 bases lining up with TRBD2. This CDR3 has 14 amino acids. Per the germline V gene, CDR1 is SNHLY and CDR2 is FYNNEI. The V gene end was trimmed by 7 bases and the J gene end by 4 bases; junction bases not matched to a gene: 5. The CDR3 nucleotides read TGTGCCAGCACCATGGGACTAGCGGGTTACGAGCAGTACTTC. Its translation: CASTMGLAGYEQYF.

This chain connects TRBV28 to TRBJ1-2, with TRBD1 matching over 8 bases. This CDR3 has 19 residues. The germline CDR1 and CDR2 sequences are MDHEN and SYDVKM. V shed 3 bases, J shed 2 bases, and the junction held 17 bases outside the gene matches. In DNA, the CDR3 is TGTGCCAGCAGTTTTAACGCCGGACAGGGAGAGTTACGGAACTATGGCTACACCTTC. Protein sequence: CASSFNAGQGELRNYGYTF.

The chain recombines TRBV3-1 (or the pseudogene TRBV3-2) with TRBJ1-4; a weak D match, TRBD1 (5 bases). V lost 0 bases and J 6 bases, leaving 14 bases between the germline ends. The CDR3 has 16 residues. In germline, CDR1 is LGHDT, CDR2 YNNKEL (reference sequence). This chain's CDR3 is CASSQDRGTEDEKLFF. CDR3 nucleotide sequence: TGTGCCAGCAGCCAAGATCGCGGGACGGAAGATGAAAAACTGTTTTTT.

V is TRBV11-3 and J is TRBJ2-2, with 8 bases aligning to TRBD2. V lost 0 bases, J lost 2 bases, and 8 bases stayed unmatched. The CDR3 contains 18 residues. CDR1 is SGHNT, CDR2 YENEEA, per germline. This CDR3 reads CASSLDRSGGFNTGELFF. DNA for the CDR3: TGTGCCAGCAGCTTAGATAGAAGCGGGGGATTTAACACCGGGGAGCTGTTTTTT.

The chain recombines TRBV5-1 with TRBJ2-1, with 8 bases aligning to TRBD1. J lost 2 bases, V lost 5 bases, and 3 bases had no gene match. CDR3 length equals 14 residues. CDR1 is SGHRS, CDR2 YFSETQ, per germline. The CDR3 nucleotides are TGCGCCAGCAGTATGGGACAGGCCTACAATGAGCAGTTCTTC. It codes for CASSMGQAYNEQFF.

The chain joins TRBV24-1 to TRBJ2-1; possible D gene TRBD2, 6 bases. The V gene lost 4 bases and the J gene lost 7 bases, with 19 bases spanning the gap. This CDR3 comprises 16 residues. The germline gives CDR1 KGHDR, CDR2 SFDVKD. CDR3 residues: CATSDRTPARGNEQFF. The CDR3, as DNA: TGTGCCACCAGTGACAGGACTCCAGCGCGGGGAAATGAGCAGTTCTTC.

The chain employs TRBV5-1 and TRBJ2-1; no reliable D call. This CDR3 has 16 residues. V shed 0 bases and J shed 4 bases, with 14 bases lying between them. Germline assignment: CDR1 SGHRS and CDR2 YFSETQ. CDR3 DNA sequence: TGCGCCAGCAGCTTGGTTCCTAGTTCGATATACAATGAGCAGTTCTTC. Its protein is CASSLVPSSIYNEQFF.

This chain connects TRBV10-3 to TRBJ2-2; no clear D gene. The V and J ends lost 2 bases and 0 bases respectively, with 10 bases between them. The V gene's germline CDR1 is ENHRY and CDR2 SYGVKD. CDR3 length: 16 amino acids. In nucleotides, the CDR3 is TGTGCCATCAGTGAGCCGTACACGCCGAACACCGGGGAGCTGTTTTTT. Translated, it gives CAISEPYTPNTGELFF.

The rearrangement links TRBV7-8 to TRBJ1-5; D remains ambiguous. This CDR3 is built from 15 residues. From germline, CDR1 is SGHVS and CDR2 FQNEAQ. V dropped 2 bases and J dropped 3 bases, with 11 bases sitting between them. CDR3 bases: TGTGCCAGCAGCTTAAACAGCTTAATCAATCAGCCCCAGCATTTT. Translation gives CASSLNSLINQPQHF.

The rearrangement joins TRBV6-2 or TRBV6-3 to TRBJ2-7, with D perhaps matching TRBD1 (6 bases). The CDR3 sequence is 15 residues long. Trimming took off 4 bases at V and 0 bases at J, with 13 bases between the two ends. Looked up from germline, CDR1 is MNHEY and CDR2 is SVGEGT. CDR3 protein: CASSFVGASSYEQYV. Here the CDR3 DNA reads TGTGCCAGCAGTTTCGTGGGGGCCAGCTCCTACGAGCAGTACGTC.

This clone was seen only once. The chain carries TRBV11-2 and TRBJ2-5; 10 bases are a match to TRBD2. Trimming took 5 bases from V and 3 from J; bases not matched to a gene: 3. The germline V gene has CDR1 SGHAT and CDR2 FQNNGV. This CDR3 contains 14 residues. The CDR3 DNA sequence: TGTGCCAGCAGCCTAGCGGGAGTTGAAGAGACCCAGTACTTC. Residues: CASSLAGVEETQYF.

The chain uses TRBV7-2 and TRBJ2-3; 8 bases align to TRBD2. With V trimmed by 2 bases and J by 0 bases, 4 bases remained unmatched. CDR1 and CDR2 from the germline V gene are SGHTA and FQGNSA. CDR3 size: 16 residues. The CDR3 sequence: CASSLRREASTDTQYF. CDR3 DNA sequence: TGTGCCAGCAGCTTAAGGCGGGAGGCTAGCACAGATACGCAGTATTTT.